The 26 T cell receptor beta chains presented below share a single source sample, sequenced in a study of shared clonotypes between healthy human individuals. Here immunoSEQ multiplex PCR was the method, and the copy in TCRdb shows in-frame clones only, minus some. This table has approximately 2.3 million clones, 93% appearing once. The sequencing input was naive CD4+ T cells from PBMCs. Subset meaning: CD45RA+ positively selected. These receptors all come from a man in his late teens or twenties in good health. Some clones in this sample may be carry-over from other donors' samples.

This CDR3 is CATSSDRGLIGYTF. CDR3 sequence (DNA): TGTGCCACCAGCTCGGACAGGGGGTTGATAGGCTACACCTTC. The V call is TRBV15, the J call TRBJ1-2; 10 nucleotides align to TRBD1. Germline values: CDR1 LNHNV, CDR2 YYDKDF (reference sequence). V lost 5 bases and J lost 8; bases outside the gene matches: 8. This CDR3 is 14 amino acids long.

The chain employs TRBV28 and TRBJ2-6; D may be TRBD2 (5 bases). Germline V lookup: CDR1 MDHEN, CDR2 SYDVKM. Deletions cut 4 bases from V and 0 bases from J, with 10 bases between. This CDR3 is 16 amino acids long. CDR3 residues: CASSSPGLSGANVLTF. The DNA of the CDR3 is TGTGCCAGCAGTTCCCCCGGACTCTCTGGGGCCAACGTCCTGACTTTC.

The chain couples TRBV28 to TRBJ2-1; D is ambiguous. The CDR3 totals 12 residues. From germline, CDR1 is MDHEN and CDR2 SYDVKM. V was trimmed by 3 bases and J by 10 bases, leaving 10 bases between them. The CDR3 DNA follows: TGTGCCAGCAGTTTGCGGCCTAGGGAGCAGTTCTTC. It encodes CASSLRPREQFF. The whole variable domain, filled in from reference TRBV28 and TRBJ2-1, reads DVKVTQSSRYLVKRTGEKVFLECVQDMDHENMFWYRQDPGLGLRLIYFSYDVKMKEKGDIPEGYSVSREKKERFSLILESASTNQTSMYLCASSLRPREQFFGPGTRLTVL.

As regards this clone: Other nucleotide sequences in the sample specify the same CDR3. DNA of the CDR3: TGTGCTAGTGGTTTGGGCGGGGCGCAAGAGACCCAGTACTTC. This encodes CASGLGGAQETQYF. This chain connects TRBV12-5 to TRBJ2-5, with D tentatively TRBD2 (6 bases). The CDR3 runs 14 residues. V was pared by 1 base and J by 2 bases, with 8 bases between. Germline CDR1 reads LGHNT; CDR2 reads FRNRAP.

This sequence joins TRBV7-2 and TRBJ2-7; TRBD1 matches 7 bases. Germline V gives CDR1 SGHTA, CDR2 FQGNSA. The CDR3 totals 15 residues. The junction had 10 bases not matched to a gene; V was cut back by 5 bases and J by 3 bases. The CDR3 here is CASSPRGTADYEQYF. The CDR3, as DNA: TGTGCCAGCAGCCCAAGGGGGACAGCCGACTACGAGCAGTACTTC. The full variable domain, in which reference TRBV7-2 and TRBJ2-7 provide the parts outside the CDR3, is GAGVSQSPSNKVTEKGKDVELRCDPISGHTALYWYRQSLGQGLEFLIYFQGNSAPDKSGLPSDRFSAERTGGSVSTLTIQRTQQEDSAVYLCASSPRGTADYEQYFGPGTRLTVT.

This clone was recorded only once. The J gene is TRBJ2-3, the V gene TRBV4-1; D might be TRBD1 (5 bases). Trimming took off 0 bases at V and 7 bases at J, with 8 bases between the two ends. Germline CDR1 reads MGHRA; CDR2 reads YSYEKL. The CDR3 consists of 13 residues. The CDR3 is CASSQEQGYTQYF. The CDR3 nucleotides are TGCGCCAGCAGCCAAGAGCAGGGTTATACGCAGTATTTT.

Comment on this clone: Other DNA sequences from this sample encode an identical CDR3 as well. The rearrangement joins TRBV9 to TRBJ2-1; the match to TRBD1 covers 8 bases. J was trimmed by 6 bases and V by 0 bases; bases with no gene match: 5. Germline CDR1 is SGDLS and CDR2 is YYNGEE. The CDR3 has 15 amino acids. The CDR3 coding sequence is TGTGCCAGCAGCGTAGCAGGGGGCCCCCTCAATGAGCAGTTCTTC. It translates to CASSVAGGPLNEQFF. The entire variable domain, with the rest obtained from reference TRBV9 and TRBJ2-1, is as follows: DSGVTQTPKHLITATGQRVTLRCSPRSGDLSVYWYQQSLDQGLQFLIQYYNGEERAKGNILERFSAQQFPDLHSELNLSSLELGDSALYFCASSVAGGPLNEQFFGPGTRLTVL.

About this clone: This same CDR3 is encoded by further DNA sequences in the sample. This chain links TRBV11-2 with TRBJ2-3, with 8 positions matching TRBD2. CDR3 length: 15 amino acids. J gave up 3 bases and V 5 bases, and 7 bases lay outside the gene matches. The V gene's germline CDR1 is SGHAT and CDR2 FQNNGV. In DNA, the CDR3 is TGTGCCAGCAGCCTCCTAGCGGGCGGGACAGATACGCAGTATTTT. This translates into CASSLLAGGTDTQYF.

This clone came up once. The junction differs from germline at one of its ends, possibly a read error. The chain has TRBV28 and TRBJ2-3; TRBD2 matches at 7 bases. CDR1 is MDHEN and CDR2 is SYDVKM in the germline V gene. This CDR3 comprises 14 residues. The CDR3: CASSFGGSKDTQYF. DNA of the CDR3: TGTGCCAGCAGTTTTGGCGGGAGCAAAGATACGCAGTATTTT.

The rearrangement uses TRBV27 and TRBJ1-2, with TRBD1 identical over 8 bases. This CDR3 has 14 amino acids. J gave up 7 bases and V 4 bases, and 8 bases lay outside the gene matches. Looked up from germline, CDR1 is MNHEY and CDR2 is SMNVEV (reference sequence). CDR3 protein: CASSSDRELRGYTF. The CDR3 region has the DNA TGTGCCAGCAGTTCGGACAGGGAACTACGTGGCTACACCTTC.

The chain is built from TRBV5-1 and TRBJ2-7; D may correspond to TRBD1 or TRBD2 (5 bases each). V lost 1 base and J lost 2, with 10 bases in between. The CDR3 is made up of 14 amino acids. The germline gives CDR1 SGHRS, CDR2 YFSETQ. In DNA form, the CDR3 reads TGCGCCAGCAGCTTGACGGGGACCACCTACGAGCAGTACTTC. Encoded protein: CASSLTGTTYEQYF.

V is TRBV5-8 and J is TRBJ2-5; D not resolved. The CDR3 runs to 13 residues. Trimming removed 0 bases from V and 4 bases from J, with 7 bases in between. CDR1 and CDR2 (germline): SGHTS, YDEGEE. The CDR3 sequence is CASSLVAVETQYF. In nucleotides, the CDR3 is TGTGCCAGCAGCTTGGTGGCGGTAGAGACCCAGTACTTC.

V is TRBV29-1 and J is TRBJ2-1, with 13 bases identical to TRBD2. V shed 1 base and J 8 bases; nucleotides not matched to a gene: 2. CDR3 size: 14 residues. Germline lookup yields CDR1 SQVTM and CDR2 ANQGSEA. As DNA, the CDR3 is TGCAGCGTTGAAGGGGGACTAGCGGGATATGAGCAGTTCTTC. It encodes CSVEGGLAGYEQFF.

Note on this clone: This CDR3 is also generated by other DNA sequences in the sample. The chain carries TRBV6-1 and TRBJ1-3; D gene uncertain. CDR3 length: 13 residues. Trimming pared 2 bases from V and 2 bases from J, leaving 4 bases between. Germline CDR1 reads MNHNS; CDR2 reads SASEGT. The CDR3: CASSESPGNTIYF. The CDR3, as DNA: TGTGCCAGCAGTGAAAGTCCTGGAAACACCATATATTTT.

The V gene is TRBV9, the J gene TRBJ2-1; D is undetermined. CDR1 is SGDLS, CDR2 YYNGEE, per germline. V was cut by 0 bases and J by 12 bases, with 13 bases left in between. This CDR3 comprises 13 residues. CDR3 in amino acids: CASSVEVPSRQFF. DNA of the CDR3: TGTGCCAGCAGCGTAGAGGTGCCCTCTCGGCAGTTCTTC.

The chain is built from TRBV6-1 and TRBJ2-7; D might be TRBD2 (6 bases). V shed 7 bases and J shed 2 bases, with 15 bases lying between them. CDR1 is MNHNS, CDR2 SASEGT, per germline. The CDR3 loop spans 14 amino acids. CDR3 nucleotide sequence: TGTGCCAGCAATGTAATCCGCGGGGCCTACGAGCAGTACTTC. This translates into CASNVIRGAYEQYF.

V gene TRBV18 combines with J gene TRBJ2-7; D not certain. This CDR3 is 13 amino acids long. CDR1 and CDR2 (germline): KGHSH, LQKENI. V was trimmed by 3 bases and J by 7 bases, leaving 13 bases between them. As DNA, the CDR3 is TGTGCCAGCTCACCTGGGTATTTAGGGGAGCAGTACTTC. The encoded protein is CASSPGYLGEQYF.

V and J are TRBV28 and TRBJ1-2; D is unresolved. This CDR3 spans 13 amino acids. Germline CDR1 reads MDHEN; CDR2 reads SYDVKM. Deletions cut 1 base from V and 6 bases from J, with 9 bases between. DNA for the CDR3: TGTGCCAGCAGTTTATCAGCGGATCATGGCTACACCTTC. Its translation: CASSLSADHGYTF.

V is TRBV30 and J is TRBJ1-2, with a tentative D call TRBD1 (6 bases). Trimming removed 5 bases at V and 3 bases at J, with 16 bases between. The CDR3 length is 14 residues. CDR1 and CDR2 from the germline V gene are GTSNPN and SVGIG (reference sequence). The CDR3 is CAWSKLGAHYGYTF. CDR3 nucleotides: TGTGCCTGGTCAAAGCTGGGGGCCCACTATGGCTACACCTTC. Based on the CDR3 plus reference TRBV30 and TRBJ1-2, the full variable domain is SQTIHQWPATLVQPVGSPLSLECTVEGTSNPNLYWYRQAAGRGLQLLFYSVGIGQISSEVPQNLSASRPQDRQFILSSKKLLLSDSGFYLCAWSKLGAHYGYTFGSGTRLTVV.

This clone was seen once. The chain carries TRBV11-2 and TRBJ2-5; no clear D gene. CDR3 length equals 12 residues. Trimming left V 5 bases short and J 4 bases short, with 8 bases between. Germline V gene sequence: CDR1 SGHAT, CDR2 FQNNGV. The CDR3 DNA reads as TGTGCCAGCAGCCCCGTGCGAGAGACCCAGTACTTC. Translated, it gives CASSPVRETQYF.

The chain combines TRBV9 with TRBJ2-2, with TRBD2 matching over 7 bases. Per the germline V gene, CDR1 is SGDLS and CDR2 is YYNGEE. This CDR3 has 19 amino acids. Germline trimming cut 3 bases from V and 2 bases from J; bases unmatched to any gene: 16. CDR3 sequence: CASSALRLAQPVNTGELFF. DNA for the CDR3: TGTGCCAGCAGCGCCCTGAGACTAGCCCAACCAGTCAACACCGGGGAGCTGTTTTTT.

A note on this clone: The same CDR3 can be traced to other DNA sequences in this sample. The chain carries TRBV11-3 and TRBJ2-1; 10 bases map to TRBD2. The length of the CDR3 is 15 residues. J lost 2 bases, V lost 4 bases, and 2 bases had no gene match. Germline CDR1 and CDR2: SGHNT and YENEEA. CDR3 region: CASSSGLAAYNEQFF. The CDR3 DNA reads TGTGCCAGCAGCTCCGGACTAGCGGCCTACAATGAGCAGTTCTTC.

The CDR3: CASSKGSVVANYGYTF. The CDR3 coding sequence is TGCGCCAGCAGCAAAGGATCCGTAGTAGCTAACTATGGCTACACCTTC. V gene TRBV5-1 combines with J gene TRBJ1-2; D gene unclear. Germline V lookup: CDR1 SGHRS, CDR2 YFSETQ. The CDR3 is 16 residues long. V was shortened by 4 bases and J by 0 bases, with 16 bases between the two germline ends.

This chain joins TRBV5-6 and TRBJ1-2; D might be TRBD1 (5 bases). The CDR3 contains 14 residues. V was cut by 5 bases and J by 4 bases, with 15 bases left in between. The germline CDR1 and CDR2 sequences are SGHDT and YYEEEE. The CDR3 spells CASRATTGPYGYTF. CDR3 bases: TGTGCCAGCAGAGCTACCACAGGACCCTATGGCTACACCTTC.

The chain couples TRBV6-6 to TRBJ1-2; 7 bases line up with TRBD1. In germline, CDR1 is MNHNY, CDR2 SVGAGI (reference sequence). The CDR3 consists of 13 residues. Germline trimming cut 4 bases from V and 7 bases from J; bases unmatched to any gene: 6. The CDR3 region is CASSFRDRPGYTF. CDR3 nucleotides: TGTGCCAGCAGTTTTCGGGACAGACCTGGCTACACCTTC.

The genes are TRBV12-5 and TRBJ1-5; D gene uncertain. This CDR3 is built from 12 residues. Germline lookup yields CDR1 LGHNT and CDR2 FRNRAP. Trimming took off 7 bases at V and 1 base at J, with 5 bases between the two ends. The CDR3 protein is CASARSNQPQHF. For the CDR3, the DNA is TGTGCTAGTGCGCGGAGCAATCAGCCCCAGCATTTT.